The entry that follows covers one T cell receptor (beta chain) sequence. No antigen is known for it. The data derive from a study of siplizumab effects on memory and regulatory T cells. Findings and caveats of the study: Unstimulated subsets accounted for the mapping of only a minor share of the clones that were alloreactive. Among mappable alloreactive CD4+ clones, the Treg-derived fraction averaged 68.8% with siplizumab versus approximately 26% in controls. There appeared to be greater diversity in naive T cells than in memory cells, and naive T cells seemed major contributors to the alloresponse.

The study assayed about 10^5 TCR templates per sample. This table comes from immunoSEQ multiplex PCR, and its TCRdb copy is limited to in-frame clones, with some not included. Of about 100,000 clones listed, approximately 91% are singletons. The clonotype was recovered from a human donor in good health. The sample taken for sequencing was CD4+ T cells sorted from blood.

For the CDR3, the DNA is TGCGCCAGCAGCCAAATGGCGGGGGCTCAGCCCCAGCATTTT. This codes for CASSQMAGAQPQHF. The rearrangement joins TRBV4-1 to TRBJ1-5; perhaps TRBD1 as D (6 bases). The CDR3 contains 14 residues. V lost 2 bases and J 6 bases, leaving 11 bases between the germline ends. From germline, CDR1 is MGHRA and CDR2 YSYEKL.